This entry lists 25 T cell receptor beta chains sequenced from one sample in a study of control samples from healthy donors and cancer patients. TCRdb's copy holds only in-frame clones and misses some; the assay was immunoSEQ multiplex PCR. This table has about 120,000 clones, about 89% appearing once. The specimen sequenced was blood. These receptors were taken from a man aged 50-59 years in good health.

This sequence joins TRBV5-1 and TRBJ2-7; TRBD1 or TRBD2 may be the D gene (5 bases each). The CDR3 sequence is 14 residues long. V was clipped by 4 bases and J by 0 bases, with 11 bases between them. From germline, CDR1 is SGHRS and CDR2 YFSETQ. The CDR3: CASSRDPSSYEQYF. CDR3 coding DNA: TGCGCCAGCAGCAGGGACCCGAGCTCCTACGAGCAGTACTTC.

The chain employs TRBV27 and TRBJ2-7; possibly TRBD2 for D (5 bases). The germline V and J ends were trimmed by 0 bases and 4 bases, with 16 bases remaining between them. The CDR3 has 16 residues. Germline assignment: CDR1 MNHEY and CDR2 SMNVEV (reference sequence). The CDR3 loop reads CASSLSSTLGVYEQYF. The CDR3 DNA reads TGTGCCAGCAGTTTATCGAGCACTCTCGGGGTTTACGAGCAGTACTTC.

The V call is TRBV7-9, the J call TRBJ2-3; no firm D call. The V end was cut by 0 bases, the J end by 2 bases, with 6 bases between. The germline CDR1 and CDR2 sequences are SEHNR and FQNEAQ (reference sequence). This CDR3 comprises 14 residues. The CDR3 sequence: CASSLATYTDTQYF. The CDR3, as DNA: TGTGCCAGCAGCTTAGCCACTTACACAGATACGCAGTATTTT.

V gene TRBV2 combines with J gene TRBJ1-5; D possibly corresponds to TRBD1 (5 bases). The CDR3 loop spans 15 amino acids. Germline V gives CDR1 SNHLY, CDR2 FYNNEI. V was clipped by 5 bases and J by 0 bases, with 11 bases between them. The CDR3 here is CASSSHDSSNQPQHF. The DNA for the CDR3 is TGTGCCAGCAGTTCCCACGACAGTAGCAATCAGCCCCAGCATTTT.

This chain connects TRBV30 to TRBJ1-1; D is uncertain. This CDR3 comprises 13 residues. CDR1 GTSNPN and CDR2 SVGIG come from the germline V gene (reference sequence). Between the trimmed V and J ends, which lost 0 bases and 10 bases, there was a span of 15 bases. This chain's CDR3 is CAWSVRLGSTAFF. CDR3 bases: TGTGCCTGGAGTGTAAGGCTAGGGTCAACAGCTTTCTTT.

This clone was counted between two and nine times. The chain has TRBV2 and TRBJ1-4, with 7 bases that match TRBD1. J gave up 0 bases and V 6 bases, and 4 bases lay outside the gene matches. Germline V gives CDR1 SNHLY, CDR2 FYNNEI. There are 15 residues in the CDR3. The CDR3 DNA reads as TGTGCCAGCAGCCCGGGGACAGCAACTAATGAAAAACTGTTTTTT. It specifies CASSPGTATNEKLFF. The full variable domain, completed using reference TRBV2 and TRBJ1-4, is EPEVTQTPSHQVTQMGQEVILRCVPISNHLYFYWYRQILGQKVEFLVSFYNNEISEKSEIFDDQFSVERPDGSNFTLKIRSTKLEDSAMYFCASSPGTATNEKLFFGSGTQLSVL.

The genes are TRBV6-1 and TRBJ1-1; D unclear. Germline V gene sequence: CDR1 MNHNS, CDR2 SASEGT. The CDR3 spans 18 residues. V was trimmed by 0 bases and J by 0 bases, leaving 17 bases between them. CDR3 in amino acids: CASSEARGSFAMNTEAFF. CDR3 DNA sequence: TGTGCCAGCAGTGAAGCGAGAGGTTCCTTCGCTATGAACACTGAAGCTTTCTTT.

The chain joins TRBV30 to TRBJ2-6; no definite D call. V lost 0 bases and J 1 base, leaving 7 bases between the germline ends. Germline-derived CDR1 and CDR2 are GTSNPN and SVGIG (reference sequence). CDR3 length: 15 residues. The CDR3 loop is CAWSVGVSGANVLTF. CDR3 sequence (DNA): TGTGCCTGGAGTGTAGGAGTTTCTGGGGCCAACGTCCTGACTTTC. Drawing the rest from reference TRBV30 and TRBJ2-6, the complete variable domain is SQTIHQWPATLVQPVGSPLSLECTVEGTSNPNLYWYRQAAGRGLQLLFYSVGIGQISSEVPQNLSASRPQDRQFILSSKKLLLSDSGFYLCAWSVGVSGANVLTFGAGSRLTVL.

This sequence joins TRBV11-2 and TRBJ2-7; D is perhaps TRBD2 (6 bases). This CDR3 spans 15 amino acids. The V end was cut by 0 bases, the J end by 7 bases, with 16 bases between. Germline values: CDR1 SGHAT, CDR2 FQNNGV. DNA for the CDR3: TGTGCCAGCAGCTTAGATGCGGGGCGCCCTGGGGAGCAGTACTTC. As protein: CASSLDAGRPGEQYF.

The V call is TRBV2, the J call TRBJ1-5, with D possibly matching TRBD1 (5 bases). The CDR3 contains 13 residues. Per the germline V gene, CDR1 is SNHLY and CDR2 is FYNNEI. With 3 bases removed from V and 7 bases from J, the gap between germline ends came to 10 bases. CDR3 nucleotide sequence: TGTGCCAGCAGTGAGGGCAGGGCGCAGCCCCAGCATTTT. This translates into CASSEGRAQPQHF.

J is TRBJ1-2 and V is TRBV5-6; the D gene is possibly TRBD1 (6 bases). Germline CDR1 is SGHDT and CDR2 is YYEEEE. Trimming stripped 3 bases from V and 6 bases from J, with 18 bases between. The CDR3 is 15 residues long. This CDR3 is CASSYPGTSLDGYTF. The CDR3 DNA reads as TGTGCCAGCAGCTACCCAGGGACAAGCCTTGATGGCTACACCTTC.

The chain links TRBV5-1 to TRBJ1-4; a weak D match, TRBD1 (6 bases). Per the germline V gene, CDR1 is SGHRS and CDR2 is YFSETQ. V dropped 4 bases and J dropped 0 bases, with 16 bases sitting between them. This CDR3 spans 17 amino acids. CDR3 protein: CASSPLTGVATNEKLFF. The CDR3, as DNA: TGCGCCAGCAGCCCTCTGACAGGAGTCGCAACTAATGAAAAACTGTTTTTT.

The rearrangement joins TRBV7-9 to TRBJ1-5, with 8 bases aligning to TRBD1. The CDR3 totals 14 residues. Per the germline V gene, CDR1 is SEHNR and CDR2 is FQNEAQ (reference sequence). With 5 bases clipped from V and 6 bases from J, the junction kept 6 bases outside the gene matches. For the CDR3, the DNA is TGTGCCAGCAGCCCCGGACAGGGAGGTCAGCCCCAGCATTTT. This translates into CASSPGQGGQPQHF.

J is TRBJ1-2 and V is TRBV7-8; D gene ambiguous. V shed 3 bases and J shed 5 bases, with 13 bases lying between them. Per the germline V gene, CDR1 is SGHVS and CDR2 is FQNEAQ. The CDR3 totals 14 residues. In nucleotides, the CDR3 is TGTGCCAGCAGCTTGGGTTTGGTGGGGTATGGCTACACCTTC. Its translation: CASSLGLVGYGYTF.

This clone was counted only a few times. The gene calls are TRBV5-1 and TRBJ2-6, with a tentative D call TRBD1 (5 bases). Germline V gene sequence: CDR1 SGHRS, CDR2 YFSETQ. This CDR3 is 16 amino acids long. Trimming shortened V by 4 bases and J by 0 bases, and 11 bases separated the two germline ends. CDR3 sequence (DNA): TGCGCCAGCAGCCTCGACAGTTTCTCTGGGGCCAACGTCCTGACTTTC. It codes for CASSLDSFSGANVLTF.

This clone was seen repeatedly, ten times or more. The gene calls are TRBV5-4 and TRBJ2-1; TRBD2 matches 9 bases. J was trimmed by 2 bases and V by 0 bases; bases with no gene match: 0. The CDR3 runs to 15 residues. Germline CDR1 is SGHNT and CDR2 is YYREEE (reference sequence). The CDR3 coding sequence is TGTGCCAGCAGCTTGGAGCGGGGGGCCTACAATGAGCAGTTCTTC. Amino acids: CASSLERGAYNEQFF.

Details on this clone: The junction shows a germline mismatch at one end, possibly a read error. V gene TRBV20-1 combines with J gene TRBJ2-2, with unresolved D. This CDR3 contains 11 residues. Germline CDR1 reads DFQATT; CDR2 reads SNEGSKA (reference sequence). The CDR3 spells CSAPNAGELFF. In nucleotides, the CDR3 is TGCAGTGCTCCGAACGCCGGGGAGCTGTTTTTT.

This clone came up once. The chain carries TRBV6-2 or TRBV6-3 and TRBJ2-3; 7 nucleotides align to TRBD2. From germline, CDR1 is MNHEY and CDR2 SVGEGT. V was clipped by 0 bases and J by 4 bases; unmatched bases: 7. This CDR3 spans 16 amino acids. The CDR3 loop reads CASSYSSGRGPDTQYF. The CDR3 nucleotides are TGTGCCAGCAGTTACTCTAGCGGGCGGGGCCCAGATACGCAGTATTTT.

The CDR3, as DNA: TGTGCCAGCAGTAACAGGGGTCCGAACACCGGGGAGCTGTTTTTT. Translating it yields CASSNRGPNTGELFF. This chain connects TRBV2 to TRBJ2-2; TRBD1 agrees at 7 bases. CDR1 is SNHLY and CDR2 is FYNNEI in the germline V gene. The CDR3 is 15 residues long. Trimming took 5 bases from V and 0 from J; bases not matched to a gene: 3.

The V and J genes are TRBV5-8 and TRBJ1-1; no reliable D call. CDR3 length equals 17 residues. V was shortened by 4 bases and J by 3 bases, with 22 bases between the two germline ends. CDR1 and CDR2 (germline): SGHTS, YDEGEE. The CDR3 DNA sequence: TGTGCCAGCAGCCCACCCCAGAGGGAACCGGTGGACACTGAAGCTTTCTTT. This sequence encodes CASSPPQREPVDTEAFF.

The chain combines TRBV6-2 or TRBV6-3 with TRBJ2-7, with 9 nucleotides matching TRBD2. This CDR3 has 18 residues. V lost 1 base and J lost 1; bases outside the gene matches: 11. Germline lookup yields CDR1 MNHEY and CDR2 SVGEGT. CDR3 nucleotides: TGTGCCAGCAGTTACTGGGATAGCGGGGGCCGGTTATCCTACGAGCAGTACTTC. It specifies CASSYWDSGGRLSYEQYF.

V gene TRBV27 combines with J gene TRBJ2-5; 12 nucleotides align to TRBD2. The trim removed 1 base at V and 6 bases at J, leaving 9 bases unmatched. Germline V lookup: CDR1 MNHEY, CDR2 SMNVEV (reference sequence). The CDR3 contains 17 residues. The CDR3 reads CASSLLPSGGVAKTQYF. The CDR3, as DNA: TGTGCCAGCAGTTTATTGCCTAGCGGGGGGGTTGCGAAGACCCAGTACTTC.

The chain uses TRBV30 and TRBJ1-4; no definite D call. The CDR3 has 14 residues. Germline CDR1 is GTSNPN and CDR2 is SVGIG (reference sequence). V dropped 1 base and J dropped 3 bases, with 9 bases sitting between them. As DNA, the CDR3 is TGTGCCTGGAGTGAAGGGCTTTCTAATGAAAAACTGTTTTTT. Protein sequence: CAWSEGLSNEKLFF.

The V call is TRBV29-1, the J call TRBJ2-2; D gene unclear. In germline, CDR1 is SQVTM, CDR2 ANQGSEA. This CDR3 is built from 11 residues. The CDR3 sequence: CGKYWAGELFF. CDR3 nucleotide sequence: TGCGGGAAATATTGGGCAGGGGAGCTGTTTTTT.

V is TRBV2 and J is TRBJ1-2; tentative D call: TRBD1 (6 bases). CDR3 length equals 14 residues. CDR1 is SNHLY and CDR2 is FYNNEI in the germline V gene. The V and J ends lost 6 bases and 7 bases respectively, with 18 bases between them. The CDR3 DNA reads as TGTGCCAGCAGCCTACAGGGCCGGTTCGGTGGCTACACCTTC. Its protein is CASSLQGRFGGYTF.